This TCR beta chain was identified during a study of monozygotic twins with inflammatory bowel disease. The total RNA came straight from whole blood, and T cells were not sorted beforehand. No DNA is given; TCRdb re-called the 5' RACE reads and lists each CDR3 protein once. Its table lists 300,000 to 400,000 distinct CDR3 sequences. The CDR3 contains 23 residues. Points on this clonotype: Its antigen is currently unknown.

Study findings and constraints: Other individuals had fewer clonotypes in common with IBD patients than with healthy twins, especially with disease activity.

The rearrangement joins TRBV12-3 or TRBV12-4 to TRBJ1-5; TCRdb proposes TRBD1, but this gene call is untestable without DNA. The origin of this receptor is a human donor with ulcerative colitis or Crohn's disease, or a healthy co-twin of an affected twin (not recorded which). Sample: blood. CDR3 amino acids: CASSLVSRGLSPGQGNSNQPQHF.